A selection of T cell receptor beta chains follows, all from one sample in a study of shared clonotypes between healthy human individuals. Repertoires were generated with immunoSEQ multiplex PCR, while TCRdb's copy carries only in-frame clones and drops some. Among roughly 2.5 million clones listed, around 94% were seen once. Material for sequencing was naive CD4+ T cells sorted from blood. The receptors here all came from a man younger than 30 in good health. Both conserved end residues are part of each CDR3. D genes are given only for firm matches. The size field is filled for only some rows; it gives once, few, many or a size class.

J | size | D | V | DNA | CDR3
TRBJ1-3 | . | . | TRBV28 | TGTGCCAGCACCAGTGGAAACACCATATATTTT | CASTSGNTIYF
TRBJ1-5 | . | TRBD1 | TRBV15 | TGTGCCACCAGCTTGGGACAGGGAAGCAATCAGCCCCAGCATTTT | CATSLGQGSNQPQHF
TRBJ2-3 | . | TRBD2 | TRBV4-1 | TGCGCCAGCAGCCAGCCAAGGACTAGCGGGGCTGGGCGTAGCACAGATACGCAGTATTTT | CASSQPRTSGAGRSTDTQYF
TRBJ2-7 | . | . | TRBV11-2 | TGTGCCAGCAGCCCGACCGAGTCCTACGAGCAGTACTTC | CASSPTESYEQYF
TRBJ2-1 | . | TRBD2 | TRBV7-9 | TGTGCCAGCAGCTTGGGACTAGCGGGGAACTACAATGAGCAGTTCTTC | CASSLGLAGNYNEQFF
TRBJ1-1 | . | TRBD1 | TRBV19 | TGTGCCAGTCGTACAGGGGCCACTGAAGCTTTCTTT | CASRTGATEAFF
TRBJ2-2 | once | . | TRBV6-5 | TGTGCCAGCAGTTACTCGGGGGTTGGGAACACCGGGGAGCTGTTTTTT | CASSYSGVGNTGELFF
TRBJ2-5 | once | . | TRBV25-1 | TGTGCCAGCAGTGAACCATGGGAGACCCAGTACTTC | CASSEPWETQYF
TRBJ1-2 | . | . | TRBV4-2 | TGTGCCAGCAGCCTAAACAGGGAGTCCTATGGCTACACCTTC | CASSLNRESYGYTF
TRBJ2-2 | . | . | TRBV5-1 | TGCGCCAGCAGCTTGGAATCGAACACCCCCTCCGGGGAGCTGTTTTTT | CASSLESNTPSGELFF
TRBJ1-2 | . | . | TRBV5-4 | TGTGCCAGCTGGACGGCAGGCTCCTCTAACTATGGCTACACCTTC | CASWTAGSSNYGYTF
TRBJ1-1 | . | TRBD1 | TRBV18 | TGTGCCAGCTCACCCGGGACAGCCCAGAACACTGAAGCTTTCTTT | CASSPGTAQNTEAFF
TRBJ1-3 | . | . | TRBV2 | TGTGCCAGCACGAGGGGGAACTCTGGAAACACCATATATTTT | CASTRGNSGNTIYF
TRBJ2-2 | . | . | TRBV10-2 | TGCGCCAGCAGTAATTTTCAGAACACCGGGGAGCTGTTTTTT | CASSNFQNTGELFF
TRBJ2-3 | . | . | TRBV6-1 | TGTGCCAGCACCAGGACTAGCACAGATACGCAGTATTTT | CASTRTSTDTQYF
TRBJ2-1 | . | . | TRBV20-1 | TGCAGTGCTCCCCAGCGGGAGCAGTTCTTC | CSAPQREQFF
TRBJ2-7 | . | TRBD2 | TRBV28 | TGTGCCAGCAGTTTATTGCGGGGGGGCGACGAGCAGTACTTC | CASSLLRGGDEQYF
TRBJ2-7 | once | TRBD1 | TRBV18 | TGTGCCAGCTCACGAGGACAGGGTGGTAGTGTCGAGCAGTACTTC | CASSRGQGGSVEQYF
TRBJ1-3 | once | . | TRBV29-1 | TGCAGCGTCCAAGAGTATGCTGGAAACACCATATATTTT | CSVQEYAGNTIYF
TRBJ2-1 | . | . | TRBV7-2 | TGTGCCAGCAGCTTAGCTGGAGACTTGGGCGGTGAGCAGTTCTTC | CASSLAGDLGGEQFF
TRBJ2-2 | . | TRBD2 | TRBV6-1 | TGTGCCAGCATGAGCGGGGGGATCACCGGGGAGCTGTTTTTT | CASMSGGITGELFF
TRBJ1-5 | once | . | TRBV6-4 | TGTGCCAGCAGTGCCGAGCGAGGGCAGCCCCAGCATTTT | CASSAERGQPQHF
TRBJ2-7 | once | . | TRBV7-2 | TGTGCCAGCAGCTTAGTCGGTACGAGCTCCTACGAGCAGTACTTC | CASSLVGTSSYEQYF
TRBJ2-1 | . | TRBD1 | TRBV14 | TGTGCCAGCAGCCCCCTAGGGACAGGGAATAATGAGCAGTTCTTC | CASSPLGTGNNEQFF
TRBJ1-2 | . | . | TRBV7-2 | TGTGCCAGCAGCTCCTTCACGCCGGGGGAGGGTGGCTACACCTTC | CASSSFTPGEGGYTF
TRBJ2-3 | once | . | TRBV29-1 | TGCAGCGCTGGAACCGCTTGGACAGATACGCAGTATTTT | CSAGTAWTDTQYF
TRBJ1-5 | few | . | TRBV19 | TGTGCCAGTAGTCCATCGATGGGCGGGGGAAATCAGCCCCAGCATTTT | CASSPSMGGGNQPQHF
TRBJ1-6 | few | . | TRBV28 | TGTGCCAGCAGTTCTCATGGGAGGATGGATTCACCCCTCCACTTT | CASSSHGRMDSPLHF
TRBJ2-7 | . | TRBD2 | TRBV14 | TGTGCCAGCAGCCAAGAACAGATTGGAATTCGGGGGAGGGCCATCCACGAGCAGTACTTC | CASSQEQIGIRGRAIHEQYF
TRBJ2-3 | . | . | TRBV5-4 | TGTGCCAGCAGCGTGCCTAGCACAGATACGCAGTATTTT | CASSVPSTDTQYF
TRBJ2-1 | . | . | TRBV5-1 | TGCGCCAGCAGCTTGGTTCCGGGCAAGAGCTCCTACAATGAGCAGTTCTTC | CASSLVPGKSSYNEQFF
TRBJ1-6 | . | . | TRBV10-3 | TGTGCCATCAGTGTAGGGGGGGCCTATAATTCACCCCTCCACTTT | CAISVGGAYNSPLHF
TRBJ2-7 | . | . | TRBV28 | TGTGCCAGCAGTTTTGGGCAGGGAGTACCCTACGAGCAGTACTTC | CASSFGQGVPYEQYF
TRBJ1-2 | . | TRBD1 | TRBV7-8 | TGTGCCAGCAGCCCAGGGGGGGGTTATGGCTACACCTTC | CASSPGGGYGYTF
TRBJ1-2 | . | . | TRBV10-3 | TGTGCCACGGACGGCGGCAATGGCTACACCTTC | CATDGGNGYTF
TRBJ2-3 | . | . | TRBV10-3 | TGTGCCGCCACAGGGGGGGATACAGATACGCAGTATTTT | CAATGGDTDTQYF
TRBJ1-5 | . | . | TRBV30 | TGTGCCTGGAGTAGACCAGGGAGGTACTATAGCAATCAGCCCCAGCATTTT | CAWSRPGRYYSNQPQHF
TRBJ1-4 | . | . | TRBV25-1 | TGTGCCAGCAGTGAATCGAGGGCCTATAATGAAAAACTGTTTTTT | CASSESRAYNEKLFF
TRBJ2-3 | . | . | TRBV19 | TGTGCCAGTAGTGATAGCGGATCTAGCACAGATACGCAGTATTTT | CASSDSGSSTDTQYF
TRBJ2-7 | once | . | TRBV4-1 | TGCGCCAGCAGCCAAGCCAAAGGTCCGTACGAGCAGTACTTC | CASSQAKGPYEQYF
TRBJ2-1 | . | TRBD2 | TRBV5-1 | TGCGCCAGCAGCTTGGAGGCTAGCGGGAGGAGGGATGAGCAGTTCTTC | CASSLEASGRRDEQFF
TRBJ1-6 | . | . | TRBV30 | TGTGCCTGGAGTGCCCTCGGGGACACCCATAATTCACCCCTCCACTTT | CAWSALGDTHNSPLHF
TRBJ2-5 | . | . | TRBV11-2 | TGTGCCAGCAGCTTAACTAGGGTCCAAGAGACCCAGTACTTC | CASSLTRVQETQYF
TRBJ1-6 | . | . | TRBV7-9 | TGTGCCAGCAGCTTAGACTATTCACCCCTCCACTTT | CASSLDYSPLHF
TRBJ2-2 | . | TRBD1 | TRBV4-1 | TGCGCCAGCAGTAACGGACAGGGTAGAGCGAACACCGGGGAGCTGTTTTTT | CASSNGQGRANTGELFF
TRBJ2-7 | . | . | TRBV5-1 | TGCGCCAGCAGCTTAGGCGGTTACGAGCAGTACTTC | CASSLGGYEQYF
TRBJ1-2 | . | . | TRBV5-6 | TGTGCCAGCAGCGCGGTCCGAGCTAACTATGGCTACACCTTC | CASSAVRANYGYTF
TRBJ2-5 | . | . | TRBV7-9 | TGTGCCAGCAGCTTTCAGGTTGACGGATCAGGGGCCCAGTACTTC | CASSFQVDGSGAQYF
TRBJ1-5 | . | . | TRBV7-9 | TGTGCCAGCAGCACAGTCGCCTTTTGTCCGCATTTT | CASSTVAFCPHF
TRBJ2-2 | . | . | TRBV6-5 | TGTGCCAGCAGGATTGACACCTACACCGGGGAGCTGTTTTTT | CASRIDTYTGELFF
TRBJ1-2 | . | . | TRBV9 | TGTGCCAGCAGCGTAGCTGGGGGGTTGGGCTATGGCTACACCTTC | CASSVAGGLGYGYTF
TRBJ2-1 | . | TRBD1 | TRBV7-2 | TGTGCCAGCAGCCCTAGACAGGGGGCCCGGAGTGAGCAGTTCTTC | CASSPRQGARSEQFF
TRBJ1-6 | . | TRBD1 | TRBV5-4 | TGTGCCAGCAGCTTGGCTGGGACAGGGCCTTCACCCCTCCACTTT | CASSLAGTGPSPLHF
TRBJ2-1 | . | . | TRBV7-9 | TGTGCCAGCAGCTTAGGAGAGATCGGGAATGAGCAGTTCTTC | CASSLGEIGNEQFF
TRBJ1-4 | . | . | TRBV29-1 | TGCAGCGTTGAAGAGGGCAACTCGGGGGGAAAACTGTTTTTT | CSVEEGNSGGKLFF